Below, 21 T cell receptor beta chains from the same sample are listed, as sequenced in a study of T cells in Graves' hyperthyroidism and ophthalmopathy. Amplified TCR beta CDR3 regions derived from RNA transcripts. First-round RT-PCR with HTBI primers amplified the TCR CDR3 region. Using its own MiXCR run on the multiplex PCR reads, TCRdb lists one record per CDR3 protein. Of under 750,000 distinct CDR3 sequences detected, roughly 20% appear once; the ten largest clones hold 16%. Source material: blood. The receptor source for this set is a woman aged 50 to 65 with Graves' hyperthyroidism that later progressed to Graves' ophthalmopathy.

CDR3 DNA: TGTGCCAGCAGTTACCCAAGGGGTGAGCAGTTCTTC. It specifies CASSYPRGEQFF. The genes are TRBV6-5 and TRBJ2-1, with D possibly matching TRBD1 (5 bases). Trimming stripped 2 bases from V and 9 bases from J, with 8 bases between. The germline V gene has CDR1 MNHEY and CDR2 SVGAGI. This CDR3 contains 12 residues.

The chain employs TRBV7-9 and TRBJ2-6; D is undetermined. Germline CDR1 is SEHNR and CDR2 is FQNEAQ (reference sequence). V lost 5 bases to trimming and J lost 0 bases, with 8 bases between them. The CDR3 is 15 residues long. CDR3 bases: TGTGCCAGCAGCGCCGTTCCCTCTGGGGCCAACGTCCTGACTTTC. Translated, it gives CASSAVPSGANVLTF.

DNA for the CDR3: TGTGCCAGCAGTTCGCCCCCCAGGGGGGGCACTGAAGCTTTCTTT. Amino acids: CASSSPPRGGTEAFF. The V gene is TRBV27, the J gene TRBJ1-1, with TRBD1 matching over 7 bases. The CDR3 spans 15 residues. Trimming took 4 bases from V and 4 from J; bases not matched to a gene: 9. CDR1 and CDR2 (germline): MNHEY, SMNVEV (reference sequence).

This clonotype has at least ten counts. The V call is TRBV20-1, the J call TRBJ1-5; a possible D gene is TRBD1 (6 bases). Germline lookup yields CDR1 DFQATT and CDR2 SNEGSKA (reference sequence). The germline V and J ends were trimmed by 3 bases and 6 bases, with 9 bases remaining between them. The CDR3 spans 12 residues. CDR3 in amino acids: CSASQGIQPQHF. The CDR3 bases are TGCAGTGCTAGCCAGGGGATTCAGCCCCAGCATTTT.

This clonotype was observed a few times. The rearrangement links TRBV29-1 to TRBJ1-6; no reliable D call. The CDR3 is 15 residues long. Germline V lookup: CDR1 SQVTM, CDR2 ANQGSEA. The ends were cut back, 5 bases at V and 2 bases at J, with 13 bases in the middle. In nucleotides, the CDR3 is TGCAGCGTTCTGGACGGAACCACCTATAATTCACCCCTCCACTTT. It codes for CSVLDGTTYNSPLHF.

Of note for this clonotype: A much bigger clone sits one base away, suggesting this may be a read error. CDR3 DNA sequence: TGTGCCATCAGTTTAACACAGAATCAGCCCCAGCATTTT. Protein: CAISLTQNQPQHF. The V call is TRBV10-3, the J call TRBJ1-5, with D hard to call. Germline V CDR1 and CDR2: ENHRY, SYGVKD. V was cut by 5 bases and J by 4 bases, with 9 bases left in between. The CDR3 spans 13 residues.

This clonotype was detected only a few times. The chain links TRBV5-4 to TRBJ1-2; D gene unclear. Germline loops: CDR1 SGHNT, CDR2 YYREEE (reference sequence). V lost 3 bases and J lost 2, with 17 bases in between. The CDR3 runs 16 residues. The CDR3 protein is CASSSTPLPINYGYTF. The CDR3 coding sequence is TGTGCCAGCAGCTCTACTCCCCTTCCTATCAACTATGGCTACACCTTC.

There are a few counts of this clonotype. V and J are TRBV19 and TRBJ2-5; 7 bases agree with TRBD1. The V segment lost 5 bases and the J segment 3 bases; nucleotides outside the gene matches: 12. CDR1 and CDR2 from the germline V gene are LNHDA and SQIVND (reference sequence). This CDR3 has 16 residues. CDR3 loop: CASSPDRVSLEETQYF. CDR3 bases: TGTGCCAGTAGTCCCGACAGGGTGAGTCTCGAAGAGACCCAGTACTTC.

This clonotype was counted between two and nine times. The chain carries TRBV6-2 or TRBV6-3 and TRBJ1-4, with D perhaps matching TRBD1 (6 bases). Germline V gives CDR1 MNHEY, CDR2 SVGEGT. Trimming cost V 5 bases and J 7 bases, with 17 bases left between them. This CDR3 contains 15 residues. The CDR3 protein is CASSGGAGRFEKLFF. The CDR3 DNA is TGTGCCAGCAGTGGGGGGGCGGGACGTTTTGAAAAACTGTTTTTT.

In this sample, this clonotype turned up many times. V and J are TRBV30 and TRBJ2-1; 9 bases are shared with TRBD1. Trimming removed 3 bases from V and 0 bases from J; junction bases left unmatched: 6. The CDR3 runs 16 residues. CDR1 is GTSNPN and CDR2 is SVGIG in the germline V gene (reference sequence). CDR3 residues: CAWSKTGQGSYNEQFF. The CDR3 nucleotides are TGTGCCTGGAGCAAAACGGGACAGGGCTCCTACAATGAGCAGTTCTTC. The entire variable domain, with the rest obtained from reference TRBV30 and TRBJ2-1, is as follows: SQTIHQWPATLVQPVGSPLSLECTVEGTSNPNLYWYRQAAGRGLQLLFYSVGIGQISSEVPQNLSASRPQDRQFILSSKKLLLSDSGFYLCAWSKTGQGSYNEQFFGPGTRLTVL.

This clonotype came up a few times. The CDR3 spells CASSLDFWQDAPSMGYTF. CDR3 sequence (DNA): TGTGCCAGCAGTTTAGATTTTTGGCAGGACGCCCCTTCGATGGGCTACACCTTC. This chain links TRBV12-3 or TRBV12-4 with TRBJ1-2; unclear D gene. The V end was cut by 1 base, the J end by 8 bases, with 26 bases between. CDR3 length: 18 residues.

In this sample, this clonotype turned up a few times. CDR3 bases: TGCGCCAGCAGCTTGGGCGGGACAGGGGGCGCTGAAGCTTTCTTT. It translates to CASSLGGTGGAEAFF. V gene TRBV5-1 combines with J gene TRBJ1-1, with 12 bases matching TRBD1. The length of the CDR3 is 15 residues. Germline V gene sequence: CDR1 SGHRS, CDR2 YFSETQ. V shed 0 bases and J 6 bases; nucleotides not matched to a gene: 3. The whole variable domain, remainder taken from reference TRBV5-1 and TRBJ1-1, is KAGVTQTPRYLIKTRGQQVTLSCSPISGHRSVSWYQQTPGQGLQFLFEYFSETQRNKGNFPGRFSGRQFSNSRSEMNVSTLELGDSALYLCASSLGGTGGAEAFFGQGTRLTVV.

This clonotype has more than one count but fewer than ten. V usage is TRBV29-1 and J usage is TRBJ2-2; TRBD1 might be the D (6 bases). CDR1 and CDR2 (germline): SQVTM, ANQGSEA. The CDR3 runs to 15 residues. Trimming cost V 0 bases and J 0 bases, with 8 bases left between them. The CDR3 loop reads CSVEDEGANTGELFF. The CDR3 region has the DNA TGCAGCGTTGAAGATGAGGGGGCGAACACCGGGGAGCTGTTTTTT.

This sequence joins TRBV7-9 and TRBJ1-4; 7 bases map to TRBD1. V trimming: 5 bases; J trimming: 7 bases; junction bases outside the gene matches: 7. This CDR3 region has 14 residues. CDR1 and CDR2 (germline): SEHNR, FQNEAQ (reference sequence). The CDR3 spells CASSQTGSGEKLFF. In DNA form, the CDR3 reads TGTGCCAGCAGCCAGACAGGGTCTGGTGAAAAACTGTTTTTT.

This clonotype was found a few times. This chain joins TRBV7-9 and TRBJ1-3, with D tentatively TRBD1 (5 bases). Trimming removed 2 bases from V and 0 bases from J, with 17 bases in between. Germline V lookup: CDR1 SEHNR, CDR2 FQNEAQ (reference sequence). The CDR3 is 18 residues long. In nucleotides, the CDR3 is TGTGCCAGCAGCTTAAGTTTCCGGGGGGATCGCTCTGGAAACACCATATATTTT. This sequence encodes CASSLSFRGDRSGNTIYF.

CDR3 in amino acids: CASSQGGLIGNTIYF. The DNA for the CDR3 is TGTGCCAGCAGCCAAGGGGGACTGATCGGAAACACCATATATTTT. The chain combines TRBV4-2 with TRBJ1-3; TRBD1 might be the D (5 bases). Germline CDR1 is LGHNA and CDR2 is YNFKEQ. The CDR3 is 15 amino acids. V was pared by 1 base and J by 4 bases, with 11 bases between.

The CDR3 nucleotides are TGTGCCAGCAGCCAACAGGCGGGGAATCAGCCCCAGCATTTT. This gives the protein CASSQQAGNQPQHF. J is TRBJ1-5 and V is TRBV3-1; D uncertain. Trimming took 2 bases from V and 4 from J, leaving 9 bases between them. Germline V gives CDR1 LGHDT, CDR2 YNNKEL (reference sequence). The CDR3 has 14 amino acids.

This clonotype appeared many times. This rearrangement joins TRBV20-1 to TRBJ2-1; 12 bases match TRBD1. The CDR3 has 15 amino acids. Per the germline V gene, CDR1 is DFQATT and CDR2 is SNEGSKA (reference sequence). The V gene end was trimmed by 3 bases and the J gene end by 5 bases; junction bases not matched to a gene: 5. The CDR3 loop reads CSASPGTGGDNEQFF. The DNA for the CDR3 is TGCAGTGCTAGTCCCGGGACAGGGGGCGACAATGAGCAGTTCTTC.

This clonotype was seen many times. The J gene is TRBJ1-5, the V gene TRBV6-5; possible D gene TRBD1, 5 bases. The germline gives CDR1 MNHEY, CDR2 SVGAGI. The CDR3 is 14 residues long. V was clipped by 2 bases and J by 5 bases, with 10 bases between them. The CDR3, as DNA: TGTGCCAGCAGTTACCGGGACGGGGATCAGCCCCAGCATTTT. Translating gives CASSYRDGDQPQHF.

The CDR3 here is CASRAPGLAGVNEQFF. DNA of the CDR3: TGTGCCAGCAGAGCCCCTGGACTAGCGGGGGTTAATGAGCAGTTCTTC. The rearrangement joins TRBV3-1 to TRBJ2-1; TRBD2 matches 13 bases. V shed 6 bases and J 7 bases; nucleotides not matched to a gene: 9. There are 16 residues in the CDR3. Germline V gene lookup returns CDR1 LGHDT and CDR2 YNNKEL (reference sequence).

This clonotype has a count of ten or more. In nucleotides, the CDR3 is TGTGCCAGCAGCTTAAGGCTCCTGACTGAAGCTTTCTTT. Translation: CASSLRLLTEAFF. The chain uses TRBV7-9 and TRBJ1-1; D unclear. The length of the CDR3 is 13 residues. Trimming took 2 bases from V and 5 from J, leaving 9 bases between them. CDR1 is SEHNR, CDR2 FQNEAQ, per germline (reference sequence). The variable domain in full, with the rest retrieved from reference TRBV7-9 and TRBJ1-1, is DTGVSQNPRHKITKRGQNVTFRCDPISEHNRLYWYRQTLGQGPEFLTYFQNEAQLEKSRLLSDRFSAERPKGSFSTLEIQRTEQGDSAMYLCASSLRLLTEAFFGQGTRLTVV.